This TCR beta chain was sequenced for a study of cytotoxic CD8 clonotypes in ibrutinib-treated CLL. Sequenced by immunoSEQ multiplex PCR; TCRdb stores in-frame clones only, minus some. The sample lists 35,000 to 50,000 clones; almost 70% were seen once. The CDR3 runs to 15 residues. V lost 0 bases to trimming and J lost 5 bases, with 11 bases between them. Germline CDR1 and CDR2: KGHSH and LQKENI. The chain joins TRBV18 to TRBJ2-1; D is undetermined. Specimen: PBMCs, collected after 12 months of ibrutinib treatment. This receptor was taken from a human donor with chronic lymphocytic leukemia. The CDR3, as DNA: TGTGCCAGCTCACCACCATCCGCTATCGACAATGAGCAGTTCTTC. Residues: CASSPPSAIDNEQFF. Filled out from reference TRBV18 and TRBJ2-1, the complete variable domain reads NAGVMQNPRHLVRRRGQEARLRCSPMKGHSHVYWYRQLPEEGLKFMVYLQKENIIDESGMPKERFSAEFPKEGPSILRIQQVVRGDSAAYFCASSPPSAIDNEQFFGPGTRLTVL.